This entry features one T cell receptor (beta chain) sequence. The target antigen is unknown. The data were produced by immunoSEQ multiplex PCR, yet TCRdb's version contains in-frame clones alone and is incomplete. The top ten hold 3% to 4% of the sample, which has about 350,000 clones, roughly 81% seen once. These data come from a study of Ad26.COV2.S vaccination and SARS-CoV-2 variants. Study details: Intramuscular Ad26.COV2.S doses were given once or twice, 56 days apart. Study results and limitations: For non-spike TCRs, breadth in vaccine recipients resembled that in placebo recipients. Substantial breadth was reportedly displayed by spike-specific CD8+ and CD4+ T cell responses after vaccination.

The treatment denotes: some 20 received Ad26.COV2.S at low or high dose, single or two shots; several received placebo; per-sample allocation not given. Sampling was performed 63 days after the first vaccine or placebo injection. The CDR3 has 13 amino acids. Per the germline V gene, CDR1 is MGHRA and CDR2 is YSYEKL. V lost 4 bases, J lost 6 bases, and 10 bases lay in between. The input for sequencing was peripheral blood, taken in a trial of Ad26.COV2.S vaccine versus placebo. The gene calls are TRBV4-1 and TRBJ2-1, with a tentative D call TRBD2 (5 bases). The receptor comes from a person aged 18-60 years who received the Ad26.COV2.S COVID-19 vaccine or a placebo. The CDR3 is CASSRTGGNEQFF. The CDR3 nucleotides are TGCGCCAGCAGCCGGACTGGCGGCAATGAGCAGTTCTTC.